These 25 T cell receptor beta chains share one sample of origin, sequenced in a study of blood T cell repertoires in COVID-19. The protocol was immunoSEQ multiplex PCR, while the TCRdb copy is restricted to in-frame clones and leaves out a portion. This table holds more than 100,000 clones, roughly 90% found once. The specimen sequenced was peripheral blood. These TCRs come from a woman aged 55-70 years with COVID-19, enrolled during active disease.

The rearrangement joins TRBV7-9 to TRBJ1-2; TRBD1 matches 9 bases. The germline CDR1 and CDR2 sequences are SEHNR and FQNEAQ (reference sequence). The length of the CDR3 is 16 residues. V lost 0 bases and J lost 5; bases outside the gene matches: 7. This chain's CDR3 is CASSLASGQGGYGYTF. CDR3 in DNA: TGTGCCAGCAGCTTAGCATCGGGACAGGGTGGTTATGGCTACACCTTC.

The V gene is TRBV18, the J gene TRBJ2-7; D call uncertain. The CDR3 sequence is 12 residues long. Trimming took 5 bases from V and 6 from J, leaving 11 bases between them. Per germline, CDR1 KGHSH and CDR2 LQKENI. The CDR3 sequence is CASSDPGAEQYF. For the CDR3, the DNA is TGTGCCAGCTCAGACCCTGGAGCCGAGCAGTACTTC.

This clone has just a few counts. The chain carries TRBV7-9 and TRBJ1-5; 7 bases are shared with TRBD1. V lost 5 bases and J lost 7; bases outside the gene matches: 5. Looked up from germline, CDR1 is SEHNR and CDR2 is FQNEAQ (reference sequence). The CDR3 spans 13 residues. The DNA of the CDR3 is TGTGCCAGCAGCCTTACAGGGGAGCAGCCCCAGCATTTT. As protein: CASSLTGEQPQHF.

The chain links TRBV28 to TRBJ2-5; no clear D gene. CDR1 is MDHEN and CDR2 is SYDVKM in the germline V gene. The germline V and J ends were trimmed by 6 bases and 2 bases, with 4 bases remaining between them. The CDR3 length is 11 residues. CDR3 in DNA: TGTGCCAGCAGACTACAAGAGACCCAGTACTTC. It codes for CASRLQETQYF.

The V gene is TRBV3-1 (or the pseudogene TRBV3-2), the J gene TRBJ2-1; TRBD1 matches at 8 bases. CDR3 length: 15 residues. V was clipped by 4 bases and J by 4 bases; unmatched bases: 6. Germline V gene sequence: CDR1 LGHDT, CDR2 YNNKEL (reference sequence). DNA for the CDR3: TGTGCCAGCAGCCCTAACAGGGGGACTTACAATGAGCAGTTCTTC. This gives the protein CASSPNRGTYNEQFF.

This chain's CDR3 is CASTREGEGLSKKFF. The CDR3 DNA follows: TGTGCCAGTACCAGGGAGGGGGAGGGGCTATCTAAGAAGTTCTTC. The chain is built from TRBV19 and TRBJ2-1; TRBD2 might be the D (7 bases). This CDR3 has 15 residues. V gave up 7 bases and J gave up 14 bases, with 27 bases separating them. Germline-derived CDR1 and CDR2 are LNHDA and SQIVND (reference sequence).

This clone was found a few times. This chain connects TRBV4-2 to TRBJ1-2, with D maybe TRBD1 (6 bases). CDR3 length equals 16 residues. Trimming pared 1 base from V and 7 bases from J, leaving 19 bases between. Germline values: CDR1 LGHNA, CDR2 YNFKEQ. The CDR3 DNA follows: TGTGCCAGCAGCCAAGGGTCAGCAGGGGTGGAGGTTGGCTACACCTTC. Its protein product is CASSQGSAGVEVGYTF.

This clone was counted once. The chain has TRBV2 and TRBJ2-1; TRBD2 is a possible D gene (5 bases). The CDR3 sequence is 16 residues long. V dropped 3 bases and J dropped 7 bases, with 19 bases sitting between them. Germline assignment: CDR1 SNHLY and CDR2 FYNNEI. The DNA for the CDR3 is TGTGCCAGCAGTGACACCGGGGTAGGATCAGCGAATGAGCAGTTCTTC. Its protein product is CASSDTGVGSANEQFF.

The genes are TRBV1 and TRBJ2-3; TRBD2, as called in the table, went unchecked against the DNA. TRBV1 is a listed pseudogene. This CDR3 is 17 amino acids long. CDR3: CTSSSTPVGEVSDTQYF. The CDR3 nucleotides are TGCACCAGCAGCTCCACCCCTGTGGGGGAGGTGTCAGATACGCAGTATTTT.

V usage is TRBV9 and J usage is TRBJ1-1; a weak D match, TRBD1 (6 bases). This CDR3 has 14 residues. V dropped 4 bases and J dropped 3 bases, with 13 bases sitting between them. Germline values: CDR1 SGDLS, CDR2 YYNGEE. The CDR3 loop reads CASSFTGKDTEAFF. The CDR3, as DNA: TGTGCCAGCAGCTTTACAGGGAAGGACACTGAAGCTTTCTTT.

The chain is built from TRBV2 and TRBJ2-2; 8 nucleotides agree with TRBD2. Germline CDR1 SNHLY, CDR2 FYNNEI. Trimming at V came to 8 bases and at J to 7 bases, leaving 12 bases not matched to a gene. The CDR3 extends over 15 amino acids. CDR3 sequence reads: CASFPGLGGIGELFF. As DNA, the CDR3 is TGTGCCAGCTTTCCGGGACTAGGGGGTATCGGGGAGCTGTTTTTT. The variable domain in full, completed from reference TRBV2 and TRBJ2-2, reads EPEVTQTPSHQVTQMGQEVILRCVPISNHLYFYWYRQILGQKVEFLVSFYNNEISEKSEIFDDQFSVERPDGSNFTLKIRSTKLEDSAMYFCASFPGLGGIGELFFGEGSRLTVL.

The chain is built from TRBV19 and TRBJ1-5; 8 positions agree with TRBD1. The J segment lost 0 bases and the V segment lost 5 bases, leaving 6 bases of the junction unmatched. The CDR3 has 16 amino acids. Germline assignment: CDR1 LNHDA and CDR2 SQIVND (reference sequence). CDR3 DNA sequence: TGTGCCAGTAGTGACAGGGGCCCCTATAGCAATCAGCCCCAGCATTTT. Translating it yields CASSDRGPYSNQPQHF.

This chain connects TRBV5-1 to TRBJ2-2; 7 bases fit TRBD2. V was pared by 7 bases and J by 4 bases, with 7 bases of the junction left unmatched. The germline CDR1 and CDR2 sequences are SGHRS and YFSETQ. CDR3 length equals 14 residues. As DNA, the CDR3 is TGCGCCAGCCGAACTAGCGTTGCCACCGGGGAGCTGTTTTTT. This codes for CASRTSVATGELFF.

The chain has TRBV29-1 and TRBJ1-2; D may be TRBD1 (6 bases). The CDR3 is 14 residues long. The V gene lost 1 base and the J gene lost 6 bases, with 15 bases spanning the gap. Per germline, CDR1 SQVTM and CDR2 ANQGSEA. The CDR3 bases are TGCAGCGTTGAAGGGGTACAGGGTACCAATGGCTACACCTTC. This translates into CSVEGVQGTNGYTF.

The chain has TRBV7-3 and TRBJ2-2; 12 bases align to TRBD2. This CDR3 contains 17 residues. Per the germline V gene, CDR1 is SGHTA and CDR2 is FQGTGA. Unmatched junction bases numbered 10, after V lost 5 bases and J lost 6 bases. CDR3 amino acids: CASSLSGLAGSAGELFF. The CDR3 DNA sequence: TGTGCCAGCAGCCTAAGTGGACTAGCGGGGTCAGCCGGGGAGCTGTTTTTT.

The chain carries TRBV9 and TRBJ2-5; TRBD1 matches 7 bases. The CDR3 is made up of 15 amino acids. V lost 4 bases and J lost 6; bases outside the gene matches: 12. Per germline, CDR1 SGDLS and CDR2 YYNGEE. The CDR3 region has the DNA TGTGCCAGCAGCCCCACAGGGGCGGGTGGGAAGACCCAGTACTTC. Translation gives CASSPTGAGGKTQYF.

In this sample, this clone turned up once. The chain combines TRBV10-3 with TRBJ2-3; D possibly corresponds to TRBD1 (6 bases). V shed 4 bases and J shed 2 bases, with 10 bases lying between them. Germline V CDR1 and CDR2: ENHRY, SYGVKD. The CDR3 has 14 amino acids. CDR3 sequence (DNA): TGTGCCATCAGTGCGAGGGGGTTCACAGATACGCAGTATTTT. It yields the protein CAISARGFTDTQYF.

J is TRBJ1-5 and V is TRBV6-2 or TRBV6-3; 9 nucleotides align to TRBD1. CDR3 length equals 16 residues. V lost 5 bases to trimming and J lost 0 bases; unmatched junction nucleotides: 5. CDR1 and CDR2 (germline): MNHEY, SVGEGT. This chain's CDR3 is CASSRQGDYSNQPQHF. CDR3 in DNA: TGTGCCAGCAGTCGACAGGGGGACTATAGCAATCAGCCCCAGCATTTT.

The V call is TRBV6-5, the J call TRBJ1-2; a weak D match, TRBD1 (6 bases). V lost 0 bases and J 4 bases, leaving 9 bases between the germline ends. The CDR3 is 14 residues long. Germline V gene sequence: CDR1 MNHEY, CDR2 SVGAGI. CDR3 in amino acids: CASSYSTGTYGYTF. The CDR3 DNA is TGTGCCAGCAGTTACTCAACAGGGACCTATGGCTACACCTTC.

This sequence joins TRBV5-6 and TRBJ1-2; the D is unclear. Trimming cost V 1 base and J 7 bases, with 11 bases left between them. This CDR3 region has 13 residues. In germline, CDR1 is SGHDT, CDR2 YYEEEE. Here the CDR3 reads CASSLILWSGYTF. In nucleotides, the CDR3 is TGTGCCAGCAGCTTGATTCTATGGTCTGGCTACACCTTC.

This clone was counted a few times. This sequence joins TRBV5-4 and TRBJ2-7, with TRBD1 matching 8 bases. There are 13 residues in the CDR3. From germline, CDR1 is SGHNT and CDR2 YYREEE (reference sequence). The trim removed 2 bases at V and 5 bases at J, leaving 3 bases unmatched. CDR3 nucleotides: TGTGCCAGCAGCTTCCAGGGGGCCCACGAGCAGTACTTC. Its translation: CASSFQGAHEQYF. Filled out from reference TRBV5-4 and TRBJ2-7, the complete variable domain reads ETGVTQSPTHLIKTRGQQVTLRCSSQSGHNTVSWYQQALGQGPQFIFQYYREEENGRGNFPPRFSGLQFPNYSSELNVNALELDDSALYLCASSFQGAHEQYFGPGTRLTVT.

This clone has just a few counts. The rearrangement joins TRBV2 to TRBJ2-1, with TRBD2 matching over 10 bases. With V trimmed by 7 bases and J by 0 bases, 12 bases remained unmatched. This CDR3 contains 18 residues. Germline V gene data show CDR1 as SNHLY and CDR2 as FYNNEI. DNA for the CDR3: TGTGCCAGCAATAGGGGGCTACTAGCGGGGAGCTCCTACAATGAGCAGTTCTTC. It translates to CASNRGLLAGSSYNEQFF.

The chain recombines TRBV3-1 (or the pseudogene TRBV3-2) with TRBJ2-7; D not certain. V lost 1 base and J lost 7, with 11 bases in between. In germline, CDR1 is LGHDT, CDR2 YNNKEL (reference sequence). The CDR3 is 13 residues long. The CDR3 spells CASSQVMGSEQYF. Written as DNA, the CDR3 is TGTGCCAGCAGCCAAGTGATGGGCTCGGAGCAGTACTTC.

The chain joins TRBV21-1 to TRBJ1-6. TRBV21-1 is a known pseudogene. This CDR3 has 14 amino acids. CDR3 DNA sequence: TGTGCCAGCGGGAACGGGGGAGTAACGGCACCCCTCCACTTT. Its translation is CASGNGGVTAPLHF.

V usage is TRBV19 and J usage is TRBJ1-1; 10 bases are shared with TRBD1. The trim removed 4 bases at V and 1 base at J, leaving 9 bases unmatched. CDR3 size: 17 residues. Germline values: CDR1 LNHDA, CDR2 SQIVND (reference sequence). CDR3 loop: CASSRQGAAIANTEAFF. CDR3 DNA: TGTGCCAGTAGTAGACAGGGGGCGGCGATTGCGAACACTGAAGCTTTCTTT. Combining the CDR3 with reference TRBV19 and TRBJ1-1 gives the whole variable domain DGGITQSPKYLFRKEGQNVTLSCEQNLNHDAMYWYRQDPGQGLRLIYYSQIVNDFQKGDIAEGYSVSREKKESFPLTVTSAQKNPTAFYLCASSRQGAAIANTEAFFGQGTRLTVV.